One and the same sample provided the 30 T cell receptor beta chains below, sequenced in a study of blood T cell repertoires in COVID-19. The assay was immunoSEQ multiplex PCR, and TCRdb's table has in-frame clones only and misses some. The sample lists approximately 58,000 clones; about three quarters were seen once. Sample: peripheral blood. The receptors were gathered from a man in his 70s with active or convalescent COVID-19.

This clone occurred a few times. The V call is TRBV5-1, the J call TRBJ1-1; 7 nucleotides align to TRBD1. V was clipped by 5 bases and J by 5 bases; unmatched bases: 12. Germline V CDR1 and CDR2: SGHRS, YFSETQ. CDR3 length: 15 residues. CDR3 sequence: CASRDGTPRGTEAFF. CDR3 bases: TGCGCCAGCAGGGATGGGACTCCCAGGGGGACTGAAGCTTTCTTT.

V usage is TRBV19 and J usage is TRBJ1-1, with TRBD1 as a possible D gene (6 bases). The CDR3 covers 13 residues. V was shortened by 3 bases and J by 1 base, with 6 bases between the two germline ends. Germline V gene lookup returns CDR1 LNHDA and CDR2 SQIVND (reference sequence). The chain's CDR3 is CASSMDRNTEAFF. The CDR3 DNA is TGTGCCAGTAGTATGGACAGGAACACTGAAGCTTTCTTT.

The chain employs TRBV6-1 and TRBJ2-7, with D perhaps matching TRBD1 (5 bases). CDR3 length: 14 amino acids. The V gene lost 4 bases and the J gene lost 2 bases, with 12 bases spanning the gap. Germline CDR1 and CDR2: MNHNS and SASEGT. Here the CDR3 DNA reads TGTGCCAGCAGTGCAGCCAGGGCAACCTACGAGCAGTACTTC. Amino acid sequence: CASSAARATYEQYF.

The CDR3 is CASSDTSGGAKEQFF. The CDR3 DNA reads TGTGCCAGCAGTGACACTAGCGGGGGGGCAAAGGAGCAGTTCTTC. This rearrangement joins TRBV6-4 to TRBJ2-1, with TRBD2 matching 13 bases. The junction had 5 bases not matched to a gene; V was cut back by 2 bases and J by 10 bases. Germline loops: CDR1 MRHNA, CDR2 SNTAGT. The CDR3 consists of 15 residues.

The gene calls are TRBV9 and TRBJ2-3; 8 bases map to TRBD2. J lost 4 bases, V lost 1 base, and 8 bases had no gene match. The CDR3 has 16 residues. Germline CDR1 reads SGDLS; CDR2 reads YYNGEE. The CDR3 nucleotides are TGTGCCAGCAGCGTATTTCTCGCGGGAGGACCAGATACGCAGTATTTT. Residues: CASSVFLAGGPDTQYF. Drawing the rest from reference TRBV9 and TRBJ2-3, the complete variable domain is DSGVTQTPKHLITATGQRVTLRCSPRSGDLSVYWYQQSLDQGLQFLIQYYNGEERAKGNILERFSAQQFPDLHSELNLSSLELGDSALYFCASSVFLAGGPDTQYFGPGTRLTVL.

This clone has more than one count but fewer than ten. The rearrangement joins TRBV13 to TRBJ1-3; D remains ambiguous. Trimming stripped 3 bases from V and 0 bases from J, with 6 bases between. The CDR3 is 14 residues long. Germline loops: CDR1 PRHDT, CDR2 FYEKMQ (reference sequence). In DNA, the CDR3 is TGTGCCAGCAGCTTTTCCGTCTCTGGAAACACCATATATTTT. It codes for CASSFSVSGNTIYF.

The CDR3 sequence is CASSRGQGYDEQFF. In DNA, the CDR3 is TGTGCCAGCAGCCGCGGACAGGGGTACGATGAGCAGTTCTTC. The genes are TRBV11-3 and TRBJ2-1, with 9 bases lining up with TRBD1. The CDR3 totals 14 residues. The V gene's germline CDR1 is SGHNT and CDR2 YENEEA. After removal of 5 bases from V and 8 bases from J, the junction contained 7 bases not matched to a gene.

V usage is TRBV3-1 (or the pseudogene TRBV3-2) and J usage is TRBJ1-2, with unresolved D. Germline-derived CDR1 and CDR2 are LGHDT and YNNKEL (reference sequence). The germline V and J ends were trimmed by 7 bases and 0 bases, with 15 bases remaining between them. This CDR3 has 15 residues. The CDR3 DNA sequence: TGTGCCAGCACAATCTCTAGGTTAGCTAACTATGGCTACACCTTC. It encodes CASTISRLANYGYTF.

The chain combines TRBV12-3 or TRBV12-4 with TRBJ1-6, with 7 bases matching TRBD1. The CDR3 contains 13 residues. Trimming took 6 bases from V and 6 from J; bases not matched to a gene: 2. The CDR3 DNA is TGTGCCAGCAGCTGGGACAGTAATTCACCCCTCCACTTT. Encoded protein: CASSWDSNSPLHF.

This chain joins TRBV29-1 and TRBJ2-5, with TRBD2 matching 10 bases. The CDR3 has 14 residues. CDR1 is SQVTM and CDR2 is ANQGSEA in the germline V gene. The ends lost 4 bases at V and 5 bases at J; junction bases unmatched: 7. The CDR3 protein is CSVASSGSRETQYF. The CDR3 bases are TGCAGCGTTGCGTCTAGCGGGAGTAGGGAGACCCAGTACTTC.

The chain uses TRBV10-2 and TRBJ2-5; 15 bases line up with TRBD2. Trimming cost V 6 bases and J 2 bases; bases outside gene matches: 4. The CDR3 extends over 16 amino acids. CDR1 and CDR2 from the germline V gene are WSHSY and SAAADI. CDR3 sequence: CASRPGLAGGQETQYF. The CDR3 region has the DNA TGCGCCAGCAGGCCGGGACTAGCGGGGGGTCAAGAGACCCAGTACTTC.

This chain joins TRBV3-1 (or the pseudogene TRBV3-2) and TRBJ1-1; 7 positions agree with TRBD1. CDR1 and CDR2 from the germline V gene are LGHDT and YNNKEL (reference sequence). The J segment lost 6 bases and the V segment lost 4 bases, leaving 2 bases of the junction unmatched. The CDR3 has 12 residues. The CDR3 DNA is TGTGCCAGCAGCCCCAGGGGGGCTGAAGCTTTCTTT. Protein product: CASSPRGAEAFF.

V gene TRBV19 combines with J gene TRBJ1-4; possibly TRBD1 for D (5 bases). Germline loops: CDR1 LNHDA, CDR2 SQIVND (reference sequence). This CDR3 is 15 amino acids long. V lost 6 bases, J lost 7 bases, and 18 bases lay in between. CDR3 DNA sequence: TGTGCCAGTAGACAGCAACTTCTAAGGGGTGAAAAACTGTTTTTT. As protein: CASRQQLLRGEKLFF.

The chain employs TRBV11-2 and TRBJ2-7; 11 bases are a match to TRBD2. CDR1 SGHAT and CDR2 FQNNGV come from the germline V gene. This CDR3 is built from 15 residues. V shed 5 bases, J shed 3 bases, and the junction held 6 bases outside the gene matches. The CDR3 loop reads CASSNLAGGLYEQYF. The CDR3 region has the DNA TGTGCCAGCAGCAATCTAGCGGGAGGACTCTACGAGCAGTACTTC.

The genes are TRBV4-3 and TRBJ2-2; 8 positions agree with TRBD2. The germline V gene has CDR1 LGHNA and CDR2 YSLEER. This CDR3 has 17 amino acids. The junction had 9 bases not matched to a gene; V was cut back by 3 bases and J by 3 bases. This chain's CDR3 is CASSHPRGGEHTGELFF. CDR3 coding DNA: TGCGCCAGCAGCCATCCTCGGGGGGGGGAGCACACCGGGGAGCTGTTTTTT.

This chain uses TRBV19 with TRBJ1-4; 7 nucleotides align to TRBD1. The V gene end was trimmed by 6 bases and the J gene end by 0 bases; junction bases not matched to a gene: 7. Germline CDR1 reads LNHDA; CDR2 reads SQIVND (reference sequence). This CDR3 spans 16 amino acids. Written as DNA, the CDR3 is TGTGCCAGTAGAAAAGACAGGGTAACAACTAATGAAAAACTGTTTTTT. Protein: CASRKDRVTTNEKLFF. Full variable domain (remainder filled in from reference TRBV19 and TRBJ1-4): DGGITQSPKYLFRKEGQNVTLSCEQNLNHDAMYWYRQDPGQGLRLIYYSQIVNDFQKGDIAEGYSVSREKKESFPLTVTSAQKNPTAFYLCASRKDRVTTNEKLFFGSGTQLSVL.

The chain recombines TRBV19 with TRBJ2-5, with D tentatively TRBD2 (6 bases). Trimming left V 5 bases short and J 2 bases short, with 18 bases between. CDR3 size: 16 residues. Germline lookup yields CDR1 LNHDA and CDR2 SQIVND (reference sequence). The CDR3 DNA is TGTGCCAGTAGTCCAATTCCGGGACTTCTTCAAGAGACCCAGTACTTC. Translation gives CASSPIPGLLQETQYF.

This clone was seen only a few times. This chain connects TRBV2 to TRBJ1-1, with 7 bases identical to TRBD1. Germline loops: CDR1 SNHLY, CDR2 FYNNEI. V dropped 11 bases and J dropped 0; count of bases not matched to a gene: 6. The CDR3 consists of 13 residues. The CDR3 is CAGGQAMNTEAFF. The CDR3 nucleotides read TGTGCCGGAGGACAGGCGATGAACACTGAAGCTTTCTTT.

This rearrangement joins TRBV7-2 to TRBJ2-7, with 9 bases fitting TRBD1. Per germline, CDR1 SGHTA and CDR2 FQGNSA. The V segment lost 9 bases and the J segment 6 bases; nucleotides outside the gene matches: 9. The CDR3 extends over 13 amino acids. CDR3 sequence reads: CASPGTGRGEQYF. In DNA form, the CDR3 reads TGTGCCAGTCCCGGGACAGGGAGGGGCGAGCAGTACTTC.

This clone was detected only once. This chain uses TRBV5-1 with TRBJ1-2, with D possibly matching TRBD1 (6 bases). The CDR3 has 14 residues. Trimming shortened V by 1 base and J by 3 bases, and 10 bases separated the two germline ends. Germline loops: CDR1 SGHRS, CDR2 YFSETQ. CDR3 region: CASSLNPGDYGYTF. The DNA of the CDR3 is TGCGCCAGCAGCTTGAACCCAGGGGACTATGGCTACACCTTC.

The rearrangement links TRBV7-2 to TRBJ2-1, with D possibly TRBD2 on 6 matching bases. V gave up 5 bases and J gave up 2 bases, with 13 bases separating them. The CDR3 length is 15 residues. Germline CDR1 and CDR2: SGHTA and FQGNSA. The CDR3 DNA sequence: TGTGCCAGCAGCCGGCCCGGGACTGCCTACAATGAGCAGTTCTTC. Its protein is CASSRPGTAYNEQFF.

V gene TRBV29-1 combines with J gene TRBJ1-1; D is uncertain. The V end was cut by 4 bases, the J end by 3 bases, with 6 bases between. Germline V gene lookup returns CDR1 SQVTM and CDR2 ANQGSEA. The CDR3 is 11 residues long. Here the CDR3 DNA reads TGCAGCGTTGGAGGATACACTGAAGCTTTCTTT. It translates to CSVGGYTEAFF.

V and J are TRBV19 and TRBJ1-2, with 8 bases lining up with TRBD1. Per germline, CDR1 LNHDA and CDR2 SQIVND (reference sequence). The CDR3 loop spans 14 amino acids. V dropped 4 bases and J dropped 3; count of bases not matched to a gene: 4. CDR3 in amino acids: CASSRTGRDYGYTF. In DNA, the CDR3 is TGTGCCAGTAGTAGGACAGGGAGAGACTATGGCTACACCTTC.

This clone came up a few times. The chain has TRBV19 and TRBJ2-4; D perhaps matches TRBD1 (6 bases). The CDR3 runs to 14 residues. The germline V gene has CDR1 LNHDA and CDR2 SQIVND (reference sequence). V lost 6 bases and J 0 bases, leaving 9 bases between the germline ends. CDR3 sequence reads: CASREQGAKNIQYF. CDR3 bases: TGTGCCAGTAGGGAACAGGGAGCCAAAAACATTCAGTACTTC. The full variable domain, in which reference TRBV19 and TRBJ2-4 provide the parts outside the CDR3, is DGGITQSPKYLFRKEGQNVTLSCEQNLNHDAMYWYRQDPGQGLRLIYYSQIVNDFQKGDIAEGYSVSREKKESFPLTVTSAQKNPTAFYLCASREQGAKNIQYFGAGTRLSVL.

The chain combines TRBV19 with TRBJ1-1; D may be TRBD1 (6 bases). V lost 3 bases and J lost 7, with 12 bases in between. Germline CDR1 is LNHDA and CDR2 is SQIVND (reference sequence). This CDR3 has 13 amino acids. As DNA, the CDR3 is TGTGCCAGTAGTATTGTCAGGGGCGGTGAAGCTTTCTTT. Residues: CASSIVRGGEAFF.

The chain carries TRBV9 and TRBJ1-2; 8 bases agree with TRBD1. V lost 4 bases and J lost 8; bases outside the gene matches: 10. Germline CDR1 SGDLS, CDR2 YYNGEE. This CDR3 is built from 14 residues. The CDR3 region has the DNA TGTGCCAGCAGCCCGCGGACAGGGTCGGCGGGCTACACCTTC. It specifies CASSPRTGSAGYTF. The variable domain in full, with the rest retrieved from reference TRBV9 and TRBJ1-2, is DSGVTQTPKHLITATGQRVTLRCSPRSGDLSVYWYQQSLDQGLQFLIQYYNGEERAKGNILERFSAQQFPDLHSELNLSSLELGDSALYFCASSPRTGSAGYTFGSGTRLTVV.

This clone was detected a few times. The chain joins TRBV30 to TRBJ1-3, with D possibly matching TRBD1 (6 bases). The CDR3 loop spans 16 amino acids. Germline-derived CDR1 and CDR2 are GTSNPN and SVGIG (reference sequence). V was cut by 4 bases and J by 4 bases, with 20 bases left in between. For the CDR3, the DNA is TGTGCCTGGAACCTTGGTCACGGGGGGCAAGGAAACACCATATATTTT. It encodes CAWNLGHGGQGNTIYF.

V gene TRBV6-5 combines with J gene TRBJ1-2; 7 bases line up with TRBD1. V lost 7 bases, J lost 6 bases, and 11 bases stayed unmatched. Germline CDR1 and CDR2: MNHEY and SVGAGI. This CDR3 is 14 amino acids long. The CDR3 DNA reads TGTGCCAGCAACTCTCAAGGGGGCGGGAATGGCTACACCTTC. Translating it yields CASNSQGGGNGYTF.

This rearrangement joins TRBV11-1 to TRBJ2-2, with D possibly matching TRBD2 (6 bases). Germline V gives CDR1 SGHAT, CDR2 FQDESV (reference sequence). With 3 bases removed from V and 7 bases from J, the gap between germline ends came to 15 bases. CDR3 size: 15 residues. CDR3 bases: TGTGCCAGCAGCTTCTCCGGGAGCTGGGGCGGGGAGCTGTTTTTT. Protein: CASSFSGSWGGELFF.

The gene calls are TRBV6-5 and TRBJ1-4, with a weak D call TRBD1 (6 bases). Trimming took 7 bases from V and 8 from J, leaving 17 bases between them. The CDR3 is 14 amino acids. Germline CDR1 and CDR2: MNHEY and SVGAGI. The chain's CDR3 is CASTRDTVGEKLFF. The CDR3 nucleotides are TGTGCCAGCACCCGGGACACAGTGGGGGAAAAACTGTTTTTT.